Below, 30 T cell receptor beta chains from the same sample are listed, as sequenced in a study of cytomegalovirus exposure and HLA in healthy donors. Primers for the PCR totalled 60 Vbeta and 13 Jbeta. Measured with immunoSEQ multiplex PCR; TCRdb has only the in-frame clones, and not every one. The data hold some 38,000 clones, with about 53% observed a single time. The sequencing input was PBMCs. These receptors came from a woman in her 40s in good health and CMV-seropositive.

The V and J genes are TRBV28 and TRBJ2-3, with 9 bases identical to TRBD2. Germline V gives CDR1 MDHEN, CDR2 SYDVKM. V dropped 6 bases and J dropped 5; count of bases not matched to a gene: 6. CDR3 length: 14 residues. CDR3 sequence: CASRSGGPEDTQYF. The CDR3 DNA follows: TGTGCCAGCAGGAGCGGGGGGCCAGAAGATACGCAGTATTTT.

The chain uses TRBV27 and TRBJ1-6; D may be TRBD1 (6 bases). Germline V gene lookup returns CDR1 MNHEY and CDR2 SMNVEV (reference sequence). V was cut by 5 bases and J by 7 bases, with 12 bases left in between. The CDR3 has 14 amino acids. The CDR3 coding sequence is TGTGCCAGCAGTGGACAGTCGCGAAATTCACCCCTCCACTTT. Translated: CASSGQSRNSPLHF.

This rearrangement joins TRBV7-6 to TRBJ2-3; D is possibly TRBD1 (6 bases). V lost 1 base and J 8 bases, leaving 7 bases between the germline ends. CDR3 length: 12 residues. From germline, CDR1 is SGHVS and CDR2 FNYEAQ. CDR3 in amino acids: CASSLEGVTQYF. DNA for the CDR3: TGTGCCAGCAGCTTAGAGGGGGTTACGCAGTATTTT. Looking up the rest from reference TRBV7-6 and TRBJ2-3 gives the full variable domain: GAGVSQSPRYKVTKRGQDVALRCDPISGHVSLYWYRQALGQGPEFLTYFNYEAQQDKSGLPNDRFSAERPEGSISTLTIQRTEQRDSAMYRCASSLEGVTQYFGPGTRLTVL.

The V and J genes are TRBV28 and TRBJ1-5; TRBD1 might be the D (5 bases). From germline, CDR1 is MDHEN and CDR2 SYDVKM. The length of the CDR3 is 12 residues. V was pared by 8 bases and J by 3 bases, with 8 bases between. In DNA form, the CDR3 reads TGTGCCAGCGACAGATCCAATCAGCCCCAGCATTTT. Amino acid sequence: CASDRSNQPQHF. Supplemented by reference TRBV28 and TRBJ1-5, the full variable domain reads DVKVTQSSRYLVKRTGEKVFLECVQDMDHENMFWYRQDPGLGLRLIYFSYDVKMKEKGDIPEGYSVSREKKERFSLILESASTNQTSMYLCASDRSNQPQHFGDGTRLSIL.

The genes are TRBV7-8 and TRBJ1-1; 9 bases line up with TRBD1. This CDR3 is 13 amino acids long. Germline lookup yields CDR1 SGHVS and CDR2 FQNEAQ. V gave up 5 bases and J gave up 3 bases; unmatched junction bases: 1. CDR3 sequence reads: CASSGDRDTEAFF. The CDR3 bases are TGTGCCAGCAGCGGGGACAGGGACACTGAAGCTTTCTTT.

V and J are TRBV12-5 and TRBJ1-1; D perhaps matches TRBD1 (5 bases). The CDR3 length is 13 residues. Germline assignment: CDR1 LGHNT and CDR2 FRNRAP. V lost 0 bases and J 4 bases, leaving 6 bases between the germline ends. CDR3 protein: CASGLVGVTEAFF. Written as DNA, the CDR3 is TGTGCTAGTGGTTTGGTAGGGGTCACTGAAGCTTTCTTT.

This chain uses TRBV6-5 with TRBJ2-7, with D unclear. Germline CDR1 MNHEY, CDR2 SVGAGI. V dropped 0 bases and J dropped 7 bases, with 16 bases sitting between them. The CDR3 is 15 residues long. The CDR3 here is CASSYSISPMLEQYF. The CDR3 region has the DNA TGTGCCAGCAGTTACTCGATTTCCCCTATGTTAGAGCAGTACTTC.

The gene calls are TRBV20-1 and TRBJ2-7; TRBD1 matches 9 bases. This CDR3 is built from 11 residues. V lost 6 bases, J lost 6 bases, and 3 bases stayed unmatched. In germline, CDR1 is DFQATT, CDR2 SNEGSKA (reference sequence). The CDR3 is CSADRGREQYF. The CDR3 region has the DNA TGCAGTGCGGACAGGGGACGCGAGCAGTACTTC.

This rearrangement joins TRBV5-4 to TRBJ1-2; unclear D gene. The V end lost 0 bases, the J end lost 2 bases, and 8 bases lay between the germline ends. Germline CDR1 is SGHNT and CDR2 is YYREEE (reference sequence). The CDR3 extends over 14 amino acids. CDR3 nucleotide sequence: TGTGCCAGCAGCTTGGGGGCAGTCAACTATGGCTACACCTTC. It specifies CASSLGAVNYGYTF.

The gene calls are TRBV11-2 and TRBJ2-1, with D uncertain. V lost 5 bases and J 7 bases, leaving 9 bases between the germline ends. The CDR3 consists of 12 residues. The germline V gene has CDR1 SGHAT and CDR2 FQNNGV. The CDR3 DNA reads TGTGCCAGCAGCCGAGGTCGGAATGAGCAGTTCTTC. Its translation is CASSRGRNEQFF.

The rearrangement uses TRBV5-8 and TRBJ1-2, with a weak D call TRBD1 (5 bases). V dropped 4 bases and J dropped 0 bases, with 13 bases sitting between them. There are 15 residues in the CDR3. Germline V gene data show CDR1 as SGHTS and CDR2 as YDEGEE. The CDR3 spells CASSLRGGTNYGYTF. CDR3 coding DNA: TGTGCCAGCAGCCTAAGGGGTGGAACTAACTATGGCTACACCTTC.

This clone was recorded only once. The junction departs from the called germline gene at one end, perhaps through a read error. Other DNA sequences of this sample code for an identical CDR3. V and J are TRBV6-1 and TRBJ1-5; D possibly corresponds to TRBD1 (6 bases). The CDR3 has 15 amino acids. Per germline, CDR1 MNHNS and CDR2 SASEGT. CDR3 sequence reads: CASSEGLGAPQPQHF. CDR3 nucleotide sequence: TGTGCCAGCAGTGAAGGGTTGGGGGCCCCTCAGCCCCAGCACTTT.

CDR3 nucleotides: TGTGCCAGTAGTATCCTATCCGAAGGGGTTTCCGAGACCCAGTACTTC. Translated, it gives CASSILSEGVSETQYF. The J gene is TRBJ2-5, the V gene TRBV19; possibly TRBD1 for D (5 bases). Germline-derived CDR1 and CDR2 are LNHDA and SQIVND (reference sequence). The CDR3 sequence is 16 residues long. Trimming cost V 3 bases and J 5 bases, with 19 bases left between them.

This clone was seen a handful of times. V and J are TRBV15 and TRBJ2-7, with 7 bases matching TRBD1. The ends lost 1 base at V and 2 bases at J; junction bases unmatched: 2. The CDR3 sequence is 14 residues long. The germline CDR1 and CDR2 sequences are LNHNV and YYDKDF (reference sequence). This CDR3 reads CATSRGTGAYEQYF. The CDR3 DNA reads TGTGCCACCAGCAGAGGAACAGGGGCCTACGAGCAGTACTTC.

This sequence joins TRBV5-1 and TRBJ1-2, with no clear D. Germline assignment: CDR1 SGHRS and CDR2 YFSETQ. The V end lost 4 bases, the J end lost 4 bases, and 8 bases lay between the germline ends. The CDR3 has 12 residues. The CDR3 spells CASSADIYGYTF. CDR3 nucleotides: TGCGCCAGCAGCGCCGACATCTATGGCTACACCTTC.

This clone has more than one count but fewer than ten. The rearrangement links TRBV9 to TRBJ2-5; 11 positions match TRBD2. CDR1 and CDR2 from the germline V gene are SGDLS and YYNGEE. The J segment lost 2 bases and the V segment lost 4 bases, leaving 7 bases of the junction unmatched. CDR3 size: 16 residues. The CDR3 DNA sequence: TGTGCCAGCAGCTTAACCCTAGCGGGGGGACAAGAGACCCAGTACTTC. It specifies CASSLTLAGGQETQYF.

This clone was counted once. The chain has TRBV2 and TRBJ1-1; D may be TRBD1 (6 bases). The germline CDR1 and CDR2 sequences are SNHLY and FYNNEI. The CDR3 totals 13 residues. V was trimmed by 5 bases and J by 4 bases, leaving 11 bases between them. This chain's CDR3 is CASSQDSGTEAFF. The CDR3 DNA is TGTGCCAGCAGTCAGGACAGCGGCACTGAAGCTTTCTTT.

V usage is TRBV7-6 and J usage is TRBJ2-7; 8 nucleotides align to TRBD1. V was pared by 2 bases and J by 0 bases, with 3 bases of the junction left unmatched. Germline V gene sequence: CDR1 SGHVS, CDR2 FNYEAQ. The length of the CDR3 is 15 residues. The CDR3 coding sequence is TGTGCCAGCAGCTTATTCGGACAGGGCTCCTACGAGCAGTACTTC. Protein: CASSLFGQGSYEQYF.

Only one count was recorded for this clone. The J gene is TRBJ1-6, the V gene TRBV5-7; D is unresolved. TRBV5-7 has ORF status, its function being uncertain. The CDR3 consists of 16 residues. The germline V and J ends were trimmed by 0 bases and 0 bases, with 7 bases remaining between them. The CDR3 spells CASSLEGLSYNSPLHF. In DNA, the CDR3 is TGTGCCAGCAGCTTGGAAGGACTCTCCTATAATTCACCCCTCCACTTT.

Only a few counts were recorded for this clone. The rearrangement links TRBV7-9 to TRBJ2-3; D is possibly TRBD1 (5 bases). The CDR3 spans 17 residues. Per the germline V gene, CDR1 is SEHNR and CDR2 is FQNEAQ (reference sequence). V was clipped by 3 bases and J by 0 bases, with 16 bases between them. This CDR3 reads CASSFSPGPTSTDTQYF. CDR3 sequence (DNA): TGTGCCAGCAGCTTCTCCCCAGGGCCTACTAGCACAGATACGCAGTATTTT. The full variable domain, with the rest looked up from reference TRBV7-9 and TRBJ2-3, is DTGVSQNPRHKITKRGQNVTFRCDPISEHNRLYWYRQTLGQGPEFLTYFQNEAQLEKSRLLSDRFSAERPKGSFSTLEIQRTEQGDSAMYLCASSFSPGPTSTDTQYFGPGTRLTVL.

The genes are TRBV5-1 and TRBJ1-2, with 8 bases fitting TRBD1. This CDR3 region has 17 residues. The V and J ends lost 0 bases and 3 bases, in that order; junction bases with no gene match: 10. Germline CDR1 reads SGHRS; CDR2 reads YFSETQ. CDR3 loop: CASSLAGQGPVDYGYTF. In DNA, the CDR3 is TGCGCCAGCAGCTTGGCAGGACAGGGTCCGGTAGACTATGGCTACACCTTC.

This clone was counted between two and nine times. J is TRBJ2-3 and V is TRBV4-1; a possible D gene is TRBD1 (5 bases). CDR1 and CDR2 (germline): MGHRA, YSYEKL. The CDR3 runs 16 residues. Between the trimmed V and J ends, which lost 3 bases and 3 bases, there was a span of 16 bases. Here the CDR3 reads CASSHLQGARTDTQYF. DNA for the CDR3: TGCGCCAGCAGCCACCTCCAAGGGGCTCGGACAGATACGCAGTATTTT.

This chain joins TRBV4-3 and TRBJ1-2; D is perhaps TRBD1 (5 bases). V was pared by 4 bases and J by 3 bases, with 18 bases between. The CDR3 length is 16 residues. The germline CDR1 and CDR2 sequences are LGHNA and YSLEER. The CDR3 region has the DNA TGCGCCAGCAGCCTAAGGGACTCCGGGGGGGACTATGGCTACACCTTC. Translation: CASSLRDSGGDYGYTF.

This clone has only a few counts. The chain carries TRBV6-5 and TRBJ2-7, with D perhaps TRBD2 (5 bases). CDR1 and CDR2 from the germline V gene are MNHEY and SVGAGI. V shed 5 bases and J shed 5 bases, with 19 bases lying between them. The CDR3 runs to 15 residues. Here the CDR3 DNA reads TGTGCCAGCAGTCCCGGAATGTGGCGGGCTGACGAGCAGTACTTC. Translated: CASSPGMWRADEQYF.

This chain connects TRBV7-2 to TRBJ1-6; no firm D call. This CDR3 is built from 15 residues. Per germline, CDR1 SGHTA and CDR2 FQGNSA. V shed 6 bases and J shed 9 bases, with 18 bases lying between them. The CDR3 DNA sequence: TGTGCCAGCAGACCAAGACATTCCTTGGTTTCACCCCTCCACTTT. As protein: CASRPRHSLVSPLHF.

The chain is built from TRBV4-1 and TRBJ1-2; 7 bases are a match to TRBD1. J lost 5 bases, V lost 0 bases, and 3 bases had no gene match. CDR3 length: 14 amino acids. Germline V lookup: CDR1 MGHRA, CDR2 YSYEKL. CDR3 protein: CASSQDNRGYGYTF. CDR3 nucleotides: TGCGCCAGCAGCCAAGATAACAGGGGATATGGCTACACCTTC.

This chain joins TRBV5-6 and TRBJ1-2; 12 bases line up with TRBD1. The CDR3 consists of 14 residues. Losses at the gene ends were 3 bases for V and 3 bases for J; bases not matched to a gene: 0. The germline V gene encodes CDR1 SGHDT and CDR2 YYEEEE. CDR3 nucleotide sequence: TGTGCCAGCAGCTGGGACAGGGGGCACTATGGCTACACCTTC. Encoded protein: CASSWDRGHYGYTF.

CDR3 DNA sequence: TGTGCCAGCAGTCCCACGGGATCGGGGACTGAAGCTTTCTTT. Translating it yields CASSPTGSGTEAFF. The chain links TRBV2 to TRBJ1-1; D is uncertain. The CDR3 covers 14 residues. Germline-derived CDR1 and CDR2 are SNHLY and FYNNEI. V gave up 5 bases and J gave up 5 bases, with 15 bases separating them.

This clone turned up a few times. This rearrangement joins TRBV5-1 to TRBJ2-7, with D tentatively TRBD1 (5 bases). Germline V gives CDR1 SGHRS, CDR2 YFSETQ. This CDR3 is 14 amino acids long. V lost 4 bases and J 3 bases, leaving 14 bases between the germline ends. CDR3 bases: TGCGCCAGCAGCAAGGGCCAGGGATACTACGAGCAGTACTTC. This translates into CASSKGQGYYEQYF.

This clone was picked up a small number of times. The rearrangement uses TRBV6-5 and TRBJ1-6; D gene uncertain. This CDR3 comprises 15 residues. V was pared by 0 bases and J by 5 bases, with 8 bases between. Germline CDR1 and CDR2: MNHEY and SVGAGI. The CDR3 coding sequence is TGTGCCAGCAGTTACTCGTCCGGGAATAATTCACCCCTCCACTTT. It specifies CASSYSSGNNSPLHF.